This T cell receptor beta chain was recovered during a study of blood T cell repertoires in COVID-19. For the study at large: In each case, the material was cDNA or gDNA derived from T cells, B-cell-depleted T cells, or PBMCs.

This clone was seen a single time. The CDR3 totals 14 residues. Germline loops: CDR1 LGHNA, CDR2 YSLEER. J lost 7 bases, V lost 1 base, and 2 bases had no gene match. How the authors handled the data: Amplification of reference gene primers provided the estimated nucleated cell counts. Generated by immunoSEQ multiplex PCR, the TCRdb table keeps only in-frame clones and is missing some. V, J and clone size were drawn from that table, and D and trimming were deduced from the DNA. In the table there are about 62,000 clones, around 87% of which are singletons. The receptor comes from a woman aged 60-70 years with COVID-19, enrolled during active disease. The sample comprised peripheral blood. V usage is TRBV4-3 and J usage is TRBJ2-1; TRBD2 aligns across 9 bases. CDR3 sequence (DNA): TGCGCCAGCAGCCAAGCCCTAGCGGGAAATGAGCAGTTCTTC. Its translation is CASSQALAGNEQFF.